The rows below give T cell receptor beta chains drawn from one sample of a study of OX40 agonist ivuxolimab in advanced cancers. Repertoires were generated with immunoSEQ multiplex PCR, while TCRdb's copy carries only in-frame clones and drops some. In the table there are over 55,000 clones, around 80% of which are singletons. This specimen consisted of CD4+ or CD8+ T cells sorted from blood, obtained in a trial of the OX40 agonist ivuxolimab. Receptor source: an adult with an advanced solid tumor such as melanoma, head and neck, liver or kidney cancer. The CDR3 runs from the conserved cysteine through the conserved F or W. The order of the fields is V gene, D gene, J gene, clone size, CDR3 protein, CDR3 DNA. D genes are given only for firm matches. The size of a clone is reported for some rows only, either as once, few or many, or as a class for expanded clones.

TRBV5-1	.	TRBJ1-1	.	CASSWGRGEQTEAFF	TGCGCCAGCAGCTGGGGACGGGGAGAGCAGACTGAAGCTTTCTTT
TRBV7-3	.	TRBJ1-2	.	CASSLTSGPGYGYTF	TGTGCCAGCAGCTTAACGTCGGGGCCGGGCTATGGCTACACCTTC
TRBV18	TRBD2	TRBJ2-7	.	CASSGGGEQYF	TGTGCCAGCTCCGGGGGGGGCGAGCAGTACTTC
TRBV7-2	.	TRBJ1-4	.	CASSLSIVTTNEKLFF	TGTGCCAGCAGCTTGAGTATCGTTACAACTAATGAAAAACTGTTTTTT
TRBV6-1	TRBD2	TRBJ2-6	.	CATLLAGAGANVLTF	TGTGCCACCCTCTTAGCGGGGGCTGGGGCCAACGTCCTGACTTTC
TRBV14	.	TRBJ2-3	.	CASSRIGGTDTQYF	TGTGCCAGCAGCCGTATAGGCGGCACAGATACGCAGTATTTT
TRBV5-1	TRBD1	TRBJ2-5	.	CASSLRDSWETQYF	TGCGCCAGCAGTCTCCGGGACAGCTGGGAGACCCAGTACTTC
TRBV6-1	TRBD1	TRBJ2-6	.	CATQGGHSGANVLTF	TGTGCCACCCAAGGGGGCCACTCTGGGGCCAACGTCCTGACTTTC
TRBV4-3	.	TRBJ1-6	many	CASSPVGTGSYNSPLHF	TGCGCCAGCAGCCCGGTGGGCACCGGCTCCTATAATTCACCCCTCCACTTT
TRBV19	.	TRBJ2-5	.	CASSLTGETQYF	TGTGCCAGTAGTTTGACCGGGGAGACCCAGTACTTC
TRBV7-2	TRBD2	TRBJ2-4	.	CASSLRATSGLAKNIQYF	TGTGCCAGCAGCTTACGCGCGACTAGCGGCCTGGCCAAAAACATTCAGTACTTC
TRBV12-5	TRBD1	TRBJ2-7	.	CASGLGGQTSYEQYF	TGTGCTAGTGGTTTAGGGGGACAGACCTCCTACGAGCAGTACTTC
TRBV6-5	.	TRBJ2-3	.	CASSRSGDTQYF	TGTGCCAGCAGCAGGTCCGGAGATACGCAGTATTTT
TRBV11-2	.	TRBJ1-2	.	CASSLSLDYGYTF	TGTGCCAGCAGCTTATCATTAGACTATGGCTACACCTTC
TRBV5-1	.	TRBJ2-5	.	CASSLMRGQETQYF	TGCGCCAGCAGCTTGATGAGGGGACAAGAGACCCAGTACTTC
TRBV5-4	.	TRBJ2-7	.	CASSLGGTPGYEQYF	TGTGCCAGCAGCTTGGGGGGGACCCCGGGGTACGAGCAGTACTTC
TRBV7-6	.	TRBJ2-2	.	CASSPPWGRDTGELFF	TGTGCCAGCAGCCCACCGTGGGGGCGTGACACCGGGGAGCTGTTTTTT
TRBV27	TRBD1	TRBJ2-6	.	CASRTGTGGSGANVLTF	TGTGCCAGCAGAACCGGGACAGGGGGCTCTGGGGCCAACGTCCTGACTTTC
TRBV14	.	TRBJ1-1	.	CASSQDGLKVNTEAFF	TGTGCCAGCAGCCAAGATGGGCTCAAAGTGAACACTGAAGCTTTCTTT
TRBV6-6	TRBD1	TRBJ1-1	.	CASTKGQGVGATEAFF	TGTGCCAGCACAAAAGGACAGGGGGTAGGGGCCACTGAAGCTTTCTTT
TRBV5-6	.	TRBJ2-7	.	CASSRGTYEQYF	TGTGCCAGCAGCCGCGGGACCTACGAGCAGTACTTC
TRBV5-1	TRBD2	TRBJ2-1	.	CASSLETSGRADEQFF	TGCGCCAGCAGCTTGGAGACTAGCGGGAGGGCCGATGAGCAGTTCTTC
TRBV10-3	TRBD1	TRBJ2-7	.	CAISEGTGSEQYF	TGTGCCATCAGTGAGGGGACAGGGTCCGAGCAGTACTTC
TRBV7-8	.	TRBJ1-5	.	CASSLGGNNQPQHF	TGTGCCAGCAGCTTAGGGGGAAACAATCAGCCCCAGCATTTT
TRBV5-4	.	TRBJ1-4	once	CASSLSPGLVGEKLFF	TGTGCCAGCAGCTTGAGTCCAGGGCTGGTAGGTGAAAAACTGTTTTTT
TRBV25-1	.	TRBJ2-3	.	CASSDPGTDTSTDTQYF	TGTGCCAGCAGTGACCCTGGGACCGATACTAGCACAGATACGCAGTATTTT
TRBV9	.	TRBJ1-2	.	CASSRRTPNYGYTF	TGTGCCAGCAGCAGACGGACACCTAACTATGGCTACACCTTC
TRBV10-3	TRBD1	TRBJ1-5	once	CAISEFLQGNSNQPQHF	TGTGCCATCAGTGAGTTTTTACAGGGGAATAGCAATCAGCCCCAGCATTTT